This entry lists 22 T cell receptor beta chains sequenced from one sample in a study of blood T cells in healthy people across ages. Through a sample-barcoded 5' primer and a J-beta primer mix, a second PCR was run for roughly 6 to 12 cycles. One entry per CDR3 protein, called by TCRdb with MiXCR from the 5' RACE reads. Among 800,000 to 950,000 distinct CDR3 sequences listed, 25% to 35% were seen once. The same sample was also used in a study of T cells of mothers and their children.

Input material: blood. The receptors here all came from a woman between 40 and 50 years old in good health.

The genes are TRBV7-8 and TRBJ1-1, with a possible D match to TRBD1 (6 bases). Between the trimmed V and J ends, which lost 3 bases and 0 bases, there was a span of 11 bases. The CDR3 extends over 15 amino acids. CDR1 is SGHVS, CDR2 FQNEAQ, per germline. CDR3 region: CASSFAGALNTEAFF. CDR3 sequence (DNA): TGTGCCAGCAGCTTCGCAGGGGCGCTGAACACTGAAGCTTTCTTT.

This clonotype was counted between two and nine times. The rearrangement joins TRBV6-5 to TRBJ1-4; the D gene is possibly TRBD1 (6 bases). Between the trimmed V and J ends, which lost 6 bases and 2 bases, there was a span of 13 bases. This CDR3 spans 15 amino acids. The germline CDR1 and CDR2 sequences are MNHEY and SVGAGI. CDR3 protein: CASRGNRVTNEKLFF. The CDR3 DNA reads TGTGCCAGCAGGGGCAACAGGGTCACTAATGAAAAACTGTTTTTT.

This rearrangement joins TRBV5-1 to TRBJ1-1; D is undetermined. V shed 6 bases and J shed 0 bases, with 18 bases lying between them. From germline, CDR1 is SGHRS and CDR2 YFSETQ. The CDR3 length is 16 residues. The chain's CDR3 is CASNPQAGIMNTEAFF. The CDR3 DNA is TGCGCCAGCAATCCCCAAGCGGGAATCATGAACACTGAAGCTTTCTTT.

V gene TRBV5-6 combines with J gene TRBJ2-1; TRBD2 is a possible D gene (5 bases). There are 14 residues in the CDR3. The V end was cut by 0 bases, the J end by 6 bases, with 10 bases between. Germline-derived CDR1 and CDR2 are SGHDT and YYEEEE. CDR3 nucleotide sequence: TGTGCCAGCAGCTTGGGACGGACTCTCAATGAGCAGTTCTTC. Translating it yields CASSLGRTLNEQFF. The complete variable domain, with remaining parts taken from reference TRBV5-6 and TRBJ2-1, reads DAGVTQSPTHLIKTRGQQVTLRCSPKSGHDTVSWYQQALGQGPQFIFQYYEEEERQRGNFPDRFSGHQFPNYSSELNVNALLLGDSALYLCASSLGRTLNEQFFGPGTRLTVL.

As concerns this clonotype: This may arise from a read error, as a much more abundant clone is one base away. The chain joins TRBV28 to TRBJ2-1; TRBD1 might be the D (6 bases). Germline CDR1 and CDR2: MDHEN and SYDVKM. The CDR3 extends over 16 amino acids. The V end was cut by 5 bases, the J end by 4 bases, with 18 bases between. The CDR3 reads CASSPPQGSRYNEQFF. CDR3 in DNA: TGTGCCAGCAGTCCGCCACAGGGTTCACGTTACAATGAGCAGTTCTTC.

The chain joins TRBV7-2 to TRBJ1-1; D unresolved. Trimming left V 1 base short and J 6 bases short, with 6 bases between. This CDR3 contains 12 residues. Germline V lookup: CDR1 SGHTA, CDR2 FQGNSA. The CDR3 nucleotides are TGTGCCAGCAGCTTAGTGGGCTCTGAAGCTTTCTTT. This codes for CASSLVGSEAFF.

This clonotype was seen at least ten times. The chain uses TRBV20-1 and TRBJ2-4, with TRBD1 identical over 8 bases. Germline-derived CDR1 and CDR2 are DFQATT and SNEGSKA (reference sequence). V trimming: 6 bases; J trimming: 7 bases; junction bases outside the gene matches: 11. The CDR3 is 14 residues long. CDR3 coding DNA: TGCAGTGCGCTTAGGACAGGGCTTGTTAACATTCAGTACTTC. Its protein product is CSALRTGLVNIQYF.

This clonotype was seen a few times. Possible read error: a much larger clone is one base away. The rearrangement joins TRBV20-1 to TRBJ2-5, with a weak D call TRBD2 (5 bases). The end of the DNA is better explained by TRBJ2-7, so the J call may be wrong. The CDR3 contains 13 residues. The germline V gene encodes CDR1 DFQATT and CDR2 SNEGSKA (reference sequence). CDR3 DNA: TGCAGTGCTAGTCCCGGACTTAACCACGAGCAGTACTTC. It yields the protein CSASPGLNHEQYF.

This sequence joins TRBV20-1 and TRBJ1-6; the match to TRBD1 covers 10 bases. Trimming took 0 bases from V and 5 from J; bases not matched to a gene: 13. Germline CDR1 DFQATT, CDR2 SNEGSKA (reference sequence). CDR3 size: 19 residues. The CDR3 DNA is TGCAGTGCTAGAGAGGCGGGGACAGGGGCGACGTTGAATAATTCACCCCTCCACTTT. It translates to CSAREAGTGATLNNSPLHF.

This clonotype came up a few times. CDR3 loop: CATSRDRDYNSPLHF. CDR3 coding DNA: TGTGCCACCAGCAGAGATCGGGATTATAATTCACCCCTCCACTTT. The chain couples TRBV15 to TRBJ1-6; D is uncertain. CDR1 and CDR2 from the germline V gene are LNHNV and YYDKDF (reference sequence). This CDR3 is built from 15 residues. Trimming took off 0 bases at V and 4 bases at J, with 7 bases between the two ends.

Many counts were recorded for this clonotype. This rearrangement joins TRBV11-2 to TRBJ1-4; D uncertain. Per the germline V gene, CDR1 is SGHAT and CDR2 is FQNNGV. The CDR3 sequence is 14 residues long. V was cut by 7 bases and J by 13 bases, with 22 bases left in between. CDR3 residues: CASTPDNMGGPLFF. The CDR3 DNA sequence: TGTGCCAGCACTCCAGATAATATGGGTGGACCACTGTTTTTT.

This clonotype was counted at least ten times. The rearrangement uses TRBV7-2 and TRBJ2-7; D unresolved. Germline lookup yields CDR1 SGHTA and CDR2 FQGNSA. The CDR3 consists of 13 residues. V was pared by 1 base and J by 3 bases, with 7 bases between. CDR3 region: CASSLDRNYEQYF. Here the CDR3 DNA reads TGTGCCAGCAGCTTAGATAGGAACTACGAGCAGTACTTC. The whole variable domain, remainder taken from reference TRBV7-2 and TRBJ2-7, is GAGVSQSPSNKVTEKGKDVELRCDPISGHTALYWYRQSLGQGLEFLIYFQGNSAPDKSGLPSDRFSAERTGGSVSTLTIQRTQQEDSAVYLCASSLDRNYEQYFGPGTRLTVT.

The chain carries TRBV6-1 and TRBJ1-1; tentatively, D is TRBD1 (6 bases). The CDR3 sequence is 14 residues long. Deletions cut 2 bases from V and 6 bases from J, with 13 bases between. From germline, CDR1 is MNHNS and CDR2 SASEGT. CDR3 loop: CASSEIGGSAEAFF. The CDR3 nucleotides read TGTGCCAGCAGTGAAATCGGGGGCTCGGCTGAAGCTTTCTTT.

A few counts support this clonotype. The rearrangement joins TRBV7-2 to TRBJ1-5; 7 bases map to TRBD1. The CDR3 loop spans 13 amino acids. The germline CDR1 and CDR2 sequences are SGHTA and FQGNSA. Trimming took 5 bases from V and 7 from J; bases not matched to a gene: 5. The CDR3 loop is CASSLRGQQPQHF. CDR3 coding DNA: TGTGCCAGCAGCCTACGGGGACAGCAGCCCCAGCATTTT.

Comment on this clonotype: A clone one base away is much larger, so this may be a read error. The chain carries TRBV5-1 and TRBJ1-2, with D maybe TRBD1 (5 bases). Looked up from germline, CDR1 is SGHRS and CDR2 is YFSETQ. This CDR3 is 14 amino acids long. The CDR3 DNA reads as TGCGCCAGCAGGGTGGAGGGGAGTAGCTATGGCCACACCTTC. Translating it yields CASRVEGSSYGHTF.

This clonotype occurred many times. The V and J genes are TRBV24-1 and TRBJ2-4; D remains unclear. Trimming took off 3 bases at V and 7 bases at J, with 9 bases between the two ends. This CDR3 region has 13 residues. CDR1 and CDR2 from the germline V gene are KGHDR and SFDVKD. CDR3 in amino acids: CATSDPTVNIQYF. CDR3 nucleotides: TGTGCCACCAGTGATCCGACCGTCAACATTCAGTACTTC.

This clonotype showed up just a few times. The CDR3 reads CSAPPGQNQPQHF. The CDR3 nucleotides read TGCAGTGCCCCACCGGGACAGAATCAGCCCCAGCATTTT. The rearrangement uses TRBV20-1 and TRBJ1-5; TRBD1 matches 7 bases. The CDR3 is 13 residues long. From germline, CDR1 is DFQATT and CDR2 SNEGSKA (reference sequence). Trimming cost V 6 bases and J 4 bases; bases outside gene matches: 6.

The sample holds one count of this clonotype. This may come from a read error, since a much larger clone is one base off. This chain connects TRBV6-5 to TRBJ1-1, with no clear D. Germline V gene data show CDR1 as MNHEY and CDR2 as SVGAGI. The CDR3 consists of 13 residues. CDR3 in amino acids: CASSQNTNTETFF. CDR3 DNA: TGTGCCAGCAGTCAAAACACGAACACTGAAACTTTCTTT.

In its sample, this clonotype was seen a few times. The junction differs from germline at one of its ends, possibly a read error. The chain links TRBV6-5 to TRBJ1-2; 8 nucleotides line up with TRBD1. Germline assignment: CDR1 MNHEY and CDR2 SVGAGI. This CDR3 region has 15 residues. This CDR3 is CACRPSGQGRYGYTF. The CDR3, as DNA: TGTGCCTGCAGGCCCTCTGGACAGGGTCGCTATGGCTACACCTTC.

This clonotype has at least ten counts. V is TRBV30 and J is TRBJ2-1; no clear D. There are 14 residues in the CDR3. Germline V gene data show CDR1 as GTSNPN and CDR2 as SVGIG (reference sequence). V lost 3 bases and J lost 0, with 9 bases in between. The CDR3 sequence: CAWSDHRSYNEQFF. The CDR3 DNA sequence: TGTGCCTGGAGCGACCACCGCTCCTACAATGAGCAGTTCTTC.

The chain is built from TRBV19 and TRBJ2-4, with D possibly matching TRBD1 (6 bases). The tail of the sequence fits TRBJ2-7 better, so the J call may be wrong. The CDR3 contains 14 residues. Germline V CDR1 and CDR2: LNHDA, SQIVND (reference sequence). The CDR3 coding sequence is TGTGCCAGTAGTAGGGCAGGGGCGCAAGGCGAGCAGTACTTC. Protein: CASSRAGAQGEQYF.

The table lists this clonotype with a few counts. The rearrangement uses TRBV24-1 and TRBJ1-1, with D uncertain. CDR3 length equals 14 residues. Trimming removed 7 bases at V and 0 bases at J, with 11 bases between. Germline V lookup: CDR1 KGHDR, CDR2 SFDVKD. The CDR3 DNA is TGTGCCACCAGGAAAGACGGGCTGAACACTGAAGCTTTCTTT. Residues: CATRKDGLNTEAFF.